This TCR beta chain was sequenced in a study of post-analysis software for immune sequencing data. Study at large: Secondary progressive, relapsing-remitting and progressive-relapsing multiple sclerosis were among the included disease courses.

V trimming: 3 bases; J trimming: 0 bases; junction bases outside the gene matches: 11. The CDR3 extends over 16 amino acids. CDR1 is SQVTM and CDR2 is ANQGSEA in the germline V gene. Regarding the study as a whole: Strong co-clustering by F measure was evident for samples that had been prepared in the same batch. When patients were compared with controls, about 5 TRBV segments were more frequent, TRBV5-6, TRBV5-1 and TRBV20-1 among them. The study found significantly lower normalized Chao1 diversity in multiple sclerosis patients than in controls.

This clonotype was seen a few times. The target antigen is unknown. Unique molecular identifiers featured in each of the TCR beta cDNA libraries. TCRdb reanalysed the PCR reads using MiXCR and keeps one entry per CDR3 protein. This sample has under 900,000 distinct CDR3 sequences; roughly half occur once, and the top ten carry approximately 4.4%. The chain joins TRBV29-1 to TRBJ2-7, with 7 bases fitting TRBD1. The sample comprised blood. This receptor was taken from a girl under 18 with multiple sclerosis. In nucleotides, the CDR3 is TGCAGCGTTGAGGTACGATACAGGGGAGTCTCCTACGAGCAGTACTTC. It specifies CSVEVRYRGVSYEQYF.